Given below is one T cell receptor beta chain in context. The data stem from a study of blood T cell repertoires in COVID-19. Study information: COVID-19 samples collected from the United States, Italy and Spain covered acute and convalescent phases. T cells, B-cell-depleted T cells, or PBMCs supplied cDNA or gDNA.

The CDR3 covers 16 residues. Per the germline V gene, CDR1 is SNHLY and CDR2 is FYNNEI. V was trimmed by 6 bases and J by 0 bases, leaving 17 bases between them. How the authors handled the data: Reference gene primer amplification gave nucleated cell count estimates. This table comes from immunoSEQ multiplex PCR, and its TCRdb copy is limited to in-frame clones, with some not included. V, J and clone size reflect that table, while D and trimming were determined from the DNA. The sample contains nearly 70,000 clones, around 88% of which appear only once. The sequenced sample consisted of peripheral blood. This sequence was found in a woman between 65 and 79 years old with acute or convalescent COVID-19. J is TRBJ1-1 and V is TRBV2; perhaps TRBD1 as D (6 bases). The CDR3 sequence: CASSVATGPMNTEAFF. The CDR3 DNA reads TGTGCCAGCAGCGTCGCAACAGGGCCCATGAACACTGAAGCTTTCTTT.